This T cell receptor (beta chain) was profiled in a study of response to subunit inactivated influenza vaccine. TCRdb fed the RT-PCR reads into MiXCR, producing one record per CDR3 protein. The data contain 650,000 to 800,000 distinct CDR3 sequences, around 14% of them singletons. The CDR3 is 15 amino acids. Per the germline V gene, CDR1 is MNHEY and CDR2 is SVGAGI. V lost 0 bases and J 2 bases, leaving 10 bases between the germline ends. This clonotype was recorded a few times. Its antigen is undetermined. Findings and limits, study-wide: There was a suggestion from the authors that each seasonal influenza vaccination recruits few new T cells.

This TCR was sampled from a man aged 50-59 years who received an inactivated influenza vaccine. Material: PBMCs from blood, obtained approximately 15 days before vaccination. The chain links TRBV6-5 to TRBJ1-2; D ambiguous. The DNA for the CDR3 is TGTGCCAGCAGTTACTCGATCTCCGGCAACTATGGCTACACCTTC. It is translated as CASSYSISGNYGYTF.